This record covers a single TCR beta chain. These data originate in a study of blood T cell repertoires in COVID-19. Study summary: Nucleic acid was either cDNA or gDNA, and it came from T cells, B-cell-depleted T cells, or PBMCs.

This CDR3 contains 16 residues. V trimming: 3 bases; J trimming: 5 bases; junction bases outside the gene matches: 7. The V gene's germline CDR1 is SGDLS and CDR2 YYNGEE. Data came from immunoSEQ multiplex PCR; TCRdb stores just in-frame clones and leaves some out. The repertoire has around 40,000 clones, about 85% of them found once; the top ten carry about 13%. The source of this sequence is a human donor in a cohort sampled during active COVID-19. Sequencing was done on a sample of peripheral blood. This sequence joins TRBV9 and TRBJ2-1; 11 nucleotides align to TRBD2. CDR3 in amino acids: CASSASGTSGHNEQFF. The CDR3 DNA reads TGTGCCAGCAGCGCCAGCGGGACTAGCGGTCACAATGAGCAGTTCTTC.